The rows below give T cell receptor beta chains drawn from one sample of a study of regulatory T cells in long-lasting Graves disease. In TCRdb, the multiplex PCR reads were re-called with MiXCR into one record per CDR3 protein. Of approximately 400,000 distinct CDR3 sequences in the sample, roughly a quarter were seen once. The sequences come from peripheral blood mononuclear cells (PBMCs), collected when the disease was refractory, from a patient treated with antithyroid drugs. The source of these receptors is a female donor with Graves disease. Each CDR3 is given with its conserved first and last residue. A D gene is named only where the DNA matches it firmly. Clone size is not always given. Where it is, it says once, few, many or a class for expanded clones.

v_gene: TRBV9
d_gene: .
abundance: .
j_gene: TRBJ2-7
CDR3aa: CASSVGVWSSYEQYF
CDR3nt: TGTGCCAGCAGCGTAGGGGTTTGGAGCTCCTACGAGCAGTACTTC

v_gene: TRBV7-3
d_gene: .
abundance: many
j_gene: TRBJ2-5
CDR3aa: CASSPTGVALETQYF
CDR3nt: TGTGCCAGCAGTCCTACAGGCGTAGCGTTAGAGACCCAGTACTTC

v_gene: TRBV2
d_gene: .
abundance: many
j_gene: TRBJ1-4
CDR3aa: CASRVEKLFF
CDR3nt: TGTGCCAGCAGAGTTGAAAAACTGTTTTTT

v_gene: TRBV6-1
d_gene: .
abundance: few
j_gene: TRBJ2-7
CDR3aa: CASSRQGRAYF
CDR3nt: TGTGCCAGCAGTCGTCAGGGTCGAGCGTACTTC

v_gene: TRBV25-1
d_gene: TRBD2
abundance: many
j_gene: TRBJ2-7
CDR3aa: CASSESSGRMVTHEQYF
CDR3nt: TGTGCCAGCAGTGAGTCTAGCGGGAGAATGGTCACCCACGAGCAGTACTTC

v_gene: TRBV6-1
d_gene: .
abundance: many
j_gene: TRBJ1-2
CDR3aa: CASRPDTDYGYTF
CDR3nt: TGTGCCAGCAGGCCGGACACGGACTATGGCTACACCTTC

v_gene: TRBV7-2
d_gene: TRBD2
abundance: .
j_gene: TRBJ2-5
CDR3aa: CASSFISGGQETQYF
CDR3nt: TGTGCCAGCAGCTTCATTAGCGGGGGGCAAGAGACCCAGTACTTC

v_gene: TRBV7-8
d_gene: TRBD2
abundance: few
j_gene: TRBJ2-7
CDR3aa: CASSLVASGISEQYF
CDR3nt: TGTGCCAGCAGCTTAGTGGCTAGCGGGATTTCCGAGCAGTACTTC

v_gene: TRBV7-2
d_gene: TRBD1
abundance: many
j_gene: TRBJ2-7
CDR3aa: CASSQTTGNYEQYF
CDR3nt: TGTGCCAGCAGCCAGACGACAGGGAACTACGAGCAGTACTTC

v_gene: TRBV5-1
d_gene: .
abundance: few
j_gene: TRBJ2-5
CDR3aa: CASSSDEETQYF
CDR3nt: TGCGCCAGCAGCTCGGATGAAGAGACCCAGTACTTC

v_gene: TRBV7-2
d_gene: .
abundance: many
j_gene: TRBJ2-6
CDR3aa: CASSLGGNGANVLTF
CDR3nt: TGTGCCAGCAGCTTAGGGGGGAACGGGGCCAACGTCCTGACTTTC

v_gene: TRBV7-2
d_gene: .
abundance: few
j_gene: TRBJ2-7
CDR3aa: CASSLSSQAWEEQYF
CDR3nt: TGTGCCAGCAGCTTAAGTAGCCAGGCCTGGGAGGAGCAGTACTTC

v_gene: TRBV7-3
d_gene: .
abundance: few
j_gene: TRBJ2-2
CDR3aa: CASSLTLGEPTGELFF
CDR3nt: TGTGCCAGCAGCTTAACCCTAGGGGAACCCACCGGGGAGCTGTTTTTT

v_gene: TRBV5-1
d_gene: .
abundance: many
j_gene: TRBJ2-7
CDR3aa: CASTGDRDEQYF
CDR3nt: TGCGCCAGCACAGGGGATCGCGACGAGCAGTACTTC

v_gene: TRBV3-1
d_gene: .
abundance: few
j_gene: TRBJ2-4
CDR3aa: CASSHEGAKNIQYF
CDR3nt: TGTGCCAGCAGCCACGAGGGAGCCAAAAACATTCAGTACTTC

v_gene: TRBV28
d_gene: .
abundance: many
j_gene: TRBJ1-4
CDR3aa: CASSLSRRGEKLFF
CDR3nt: TGTGCCAGCAGTTTGTCCCGGCGGGGTGAAAAACTGTTTTTT

v_gene: TRBV2
d_gene: .
abundance: many
j_gene: TRBJ1-1
CDR3aa: CASSEPKNTEAFF
CDR3nt: TGTGCCAGCAGTGAGCCGAAGAACACTGAAGCTTTCTTT

v_gene: TRBV13
d_gene: TRBD1
abundance: .
j_gene: TRBJ1-1
CDR3aa: CASSLYRGGAEAFF
CDR3nt: TGTGCCAGCAGCCTTTACAGGGGGGGGGCTGAAGCTTTCTTT

v_gene: TRBV27
d_gene: TRBD1
abundance: many
j_gene: TRBJ1-2
CDR3aa: CASSTYRGSKGGYTF
CDR3nt: TGTGCCAGCAGTACATACAGGGGATCAAAGGGTGGCTACACCTTC

v_gene: TRBV6-1
d_gene: .
abundance: few
j_gene: TRBJ1-5
CDR3aa: CASGDIVGQPQHF
CDR3nt: TGTGCCAGCGGAGACATTGTTGGGCAGCCCCAGCATTTT

v_gene: TRBV6-1
d_gene: TRBD1
abundance: few
j_gene: TRBJ1-5
CDR3aa: CASSPQPQGAGQPQHF
CDR3nt: TGTGCCAGCAGTCCCCAACCCCAGGGGGCCGGACAGCCCCAGCATTTT

v_gene: TRBV11-1
d_gene: TRBD1
abundance: many
j_gene: TRBJ2-5
CDR3aa: CASSPTGEETQYF
CDR3nt: TGTGCCAGCAGCCCGACAGGGGAAGAGACCCAGTACTTC

v_gene: TRBV28
d_gene: TRBD1
abundance: many
j_gene: TRBJ2-4
CDR3aa: CASSFRGLSLNIQYF
CDR3nt: TGTGCCAGCAGTTTTAGGGGGCTATCGTTAAACATTCAGTACTTC

v_gene: TRBV2
d_gene: .
abundance: .
j_gene: TRBJ2-1
CDR3aa: CASIPISYNEQFF
CDR3nt: TGTGCCAGCATACCCATCTCCTACAATGAGCAGTTCTTC

v_gene: TRBV27
d_gene: .
abundance: .
j_gene: TRBJ2-7
CDR3aa: CASSKLSDTNYEQYF
CDR3nt: TGTGCCAGCAGTAAGCTTTCGGACACAAACTACGAGCAGTACTTC

v_gene: TRBV27
d_gene: .
abundance: many
j_gene: TRBJ1-1
CDR3aa: CASRTGLRRTEAFF
CDR3nt: TGTGCCAGCAGGACGGGACTCAGGAGGACTGAAGCTTTCTTT

v_gene: TRBV6-1
d_gene: TRBD1
abundance: few
j_gene: TRBJ1-6
CDR3aa: CATRWDRTSPLHF
CDR3nt: TGTGCCACACGATGGGACAGGACATCACCCCTCCACTTT

v_gene: TRBV24-1
d_gene: TRBD1
abundance: many
j_gene: TRBJ1-2
CDR3aa: CATSDPNGQGLGYTF
CDR3nt: TGTGCCACCAGTGATCCCAACGGACAGGGTCTTGGCTACACCTTC

v_gene: TRBV19
d_gene: TRBD2
abundance: once
j_gene: TRBJ2-2
CDR3aa: CASSAQIPGLAGAQDTGELFF
CDR3nt: TGTGCCAGTAGTGCCCAAATCCCGGGACTAGCGGGCGCCCAGGACACCGGGGAGCTGTTTTTT

v_gene: TRBV12-3/TRBV12-4
d_gene: TRBD2
abundance: .
j_gene: TRBJ2-5
CDR3aa: CASTPGLGKTQYF
CDR3nt: TGTGCCAGCACTCCAGGACTAGGCAAGACCCAGTACTTC

v_gene: TRBV28
d_gene: TRBD1
abundance: many
j_gene: TRBJ1-4
CDR3aa: CASRSTGYYEKLFF
CDR3nt: TGTGCCAGCAGATCGACAGGGTACTATGAAAAACTGTTTTTT

v_gene: TRBV7-9
d_gene: .
abundance: few
j_gene: TRBJ1-5
CDR3aa: CASSLSGKGQPQHF
CDR3nt: TGTGCCAGCAGCTTATCAGGGAAGGGTCAGCCCCAGCATTTT

v_gene: TRBV28
d_gene: TRBD2
abundance: .
j_gene: TRBJ2-3
CDR3aa: CASELAGAQDTQYF
CDR3nt: TGTGCCAGCGAGCTTGCGGGAGCGCAAGATACGCAGTATTTT

v_gene: TRBV7-2
d_gene: TRBD1
abundance: .
j_gene: TRBJ2-5
CDR3aa: CASTLQGAVQETQYF
CDR3nt: TGTGCCAGCACCCTACAGGGGGCCGTACAAGAGACCCAGTACTTC

v_gene: TRBV30
d_gene: TRBD1
abundance: few
j_gene: TRBJ2-1
CDR3aa: CAWSGKGQGKNEQFF
CDR3nt: TGTGCCTGGAGTGGGAAGGGACAGGGGAAGAATGAGCAGTTCTTC

v_gene: TRBV30
d_gene: .
abundance: .
j_gene: TRBJ2-7
CDR3aa: CAWSVLWGSYEQYF
CDR3nt: TGTGCCTGGAGTGTACTTTGGGGATCCTACGAGCAGTACTTC

v_gene: TRBV2
d_gene: .
abundance: many
j_gene: TRBJ2-7
CDR3aa: CASWTPQKFYEQYF
CDR3nt: TGTGCCAGCTGGACACCCCAAAAGTTCTACGAGCAGTACTTC

v_gene: TRBV7-2
d_gene: TRBD2
abundance: .
j_gene: TRBJ2-7
CDR3aa: CASSLREGRYEQYF
CDR3nt: TGTGCCAGCAGCTTGCGGGAGGGCCGGTACGAGCAGTACTTC

v_gene: TRBV6-1
d_gene: .
abundance: .
j_gene: TRBJ2-5
CDR3aa: CASGGLGWTQYF
CDR3nt: TGTGCCAGCGGCGGTCTTGGTTGGACCCAGTACTTC

v_gene: TRBV30
d_gene: TRBD1
abundance: many
j_gene: TRBJ1-1
CDR3aa: CAWKKGAEAFF
CDR3nt: TGTGCCTGGAAGAAGGGGGCCGAAGCTTTCTTT

v_gene: TRBV5-1
d_gene: TRBD1
abundance: .
j_gene: TRBJ2-7
CDR3aa: CASSLKWTGELYEQYF
CDR3nt: TGCGCCAGCAGCTTGAAATGGACAGGGGAGCTCTACGAGCAGTACTTC

v_gene: TRBV20-1
d_gene: .
abundance: many
j_gene: TRBJ1-1
CDR3aa: CSAFPTGNTEAFF
CDR3nt: TGCAGTGCTTTTCCGACAGGGAACACTGAAGCTTTCTTT

v_gene: TRBV19
d_gene: .
abundance: .
j_gene: TRBJ2-2
CDR3aa: CASSIWFRDTGELFF
CDR3nt: TGTGCCAGTAGTATATGGTTCCGGGACACCGGGGAGCTGTTTTTT

v_gene: TRBV2
d_gene: .
abundance: .
j_gene: TRBJ1-3
CDR3aa: CASTQVGSSGNTIYF
CDR3nt: TGTGCCAGCACTCAAGTCGGGAGCTCTGGAAACACCATATATTTT

v_gene: TRBV12-3/TRBV12-4
d_gene: TRBD2
abundance: .
j_gene: TRBJ2-7
CDR3aa: CASSRLAGGNEQYF
CDR3nt: TGTGCCAGCAGTCGACTAGCGGGAGGAAACGAGCAGTACTTC

v_gene: TRBV7-3
d_gene: .
abundance: many
j_gene: TRBJ2-6
CDR3aa: CASSLNLRNSGANVLTF
CDR3nt: TGTGCCAGCAGCTTAAATTTACGTAACTCTGGGGCCAACGTCCTGACTTTC

v_gene: TRBV6-1
d_gene: TRBD2
abundance: .
j_gene: TRBJ2-1
CDR3aa: CASRRLAWASNEQFF
CDR3nt: TGTGCCAGCAGAAGACTAGCGTGGGCATCCAATGAGCAGTTCTTC

v_gene: TRBV9
d_gene: TRBD2
abundance: few
j_gene: TRBJ2-7
CDR3aa: CASSAGTSESYEQYF
CDR3nt: TGTGCCAGCAGCGCCGGGACTAGCGAATCCTACGAGCAGTACTTC

v_gene: TRBV6-1
d_gene: .
abundance: few
j_gene: TRBJ2-7
CDR3aa: CASGMKQYF
CDR3nt: TGTGCCAGCGGGATGAAGCAGTACTTC

v_gene: TRBV7-2
d_gene: TRBD1
abundance: .
j_gene: TRBJ2-2
CDR3aa: CASSLGATGQNTGELFF
CDR3nt: TGTGCCAGCAGTCTTGGCGCGACAGGGCAGAACACCGGGGAGCTGTTTTTT

v_gene: TRBV6-2/TRBV6-3
d_gene: TRBD1
abundance: .
j_gene: TRBJ1-1
CDR3aa: CASSYLQGAFAEAFF
CDR3nt: TGTGCCAGCAGTTACTTACAGGGGGCATTTGCTGAAGCTTTCTTT

v_gene: TRBV7-9
d_gene: .
abundance: few
j_gene: TRBJ1-2
CDR3aa: CASSLGGGAHGYTF
CDR3nt: TGTGCCAGCAGCTTAGGGGGGGGGGCACATGGCTACACCTTC

v_gene: TRBV12-5
d_gene: .
abundance: .
j_gene: TRBJ1-4
CDR3aa: CASGLVHGVELFF
CDR3nt: TGTGCTAGTGGTTTGGTACACGGTGTGGAACTGTTTTTT

v_gene: TRBV5-1
d_gene: TRBD1
abundance: many
j_gene: TRBJ1-2
CDR3aa: CASSVPGQGYGYTF
CDR3nt: TGCGCCAGCAGCGTACCGGGACAGGGTTATGGCTACACCTTC

v_gene: TRBV7-9
d_gene: .
abundance: many
j_gene: TRBJ1-2
CDR3aa: CASRAGLRADGYTF
CDR3nt: TGTGCCAGCAGAGCCGGGCTCCGGGCGGATGGCTACACCTTC

v_gene: TRBV6-5
d_gene: .
abundance: many
j_gene: TRBJ2-7
CDR3aa: CASSYGDTGGEYEQYF
CDR3nt: TGTGCCAGCAGTTACGGGGACACGGGGGGCGAGTACGAGCAGTACTTC

v_gene: TRBV20-1
d_gene: .
abundance: few
j_gene: TRBJ2-7
CDR3aa: CSGRGSYEQYF
CDR3nt: TGCAGTGGAAGGGGATCCTACGAGCAGTACTTC

v_gene: TRBV2
d_gene: .
abundance: few
j_gene: TRBJ2-2
CDR3aa: CASNLGATLTGELFF
CDR3nt: TGTGCCAGCAATTTAGGGGCTACCCTCACCGGGGAGCTGTTTTTT

v_gene: TRBV6-2/TRBV6-3
d_gene: .
abundance: few
j_gene: TRBJ2-5
CDR3aa: CASIRGGAGETQYF
CDR3nt: TGTGCCAGCATTAGAGGGGGGGCGGGCGAGACCCAGTACTTC

v_gene: TRBV28
d_gene: .
abundance: few
j_gene: TRBJ2-7
CDR3aa: CASTGASYEQYF
CDR3nt: TGTGCCAGCACCGGGGCGTCCTACGAGCAGTACTTC